The 21 T cell receptor beta chains below all came from one sample that was sequenced in a study of cytomegalovirus exposure and HLA in healthy donors. PCR amplification relied on 60 Vbeta primers (plus 13 Jbeta primers). Repertoires were generated with immunoSEQ multiplex PCR, while TCRdb's copy carries only in-frame clones and drops some. The sample lists around 100,000 clones, approximately 78% occurring once. Input material: PBMCs. These receptors were obtained from a man in his thirties or forties in good health and CMV-seropositive.

The chain links TRBV14 to TRBJ2-7, with 8 bases aligning to TRBD1. Germline V CDR1 and CDR2: SGHDN, FVKESK. With 2 bases clipped from V and 1 base from J, the junction kept 13 bases outside the gene matches. The CDR3 is 18 residues long. The CDR3 protein is CASSQTTWTGWESYEQYV. The CDR3 DNA reads as TGTGCCAGCAGCCAAACGACTTGGACAGGGTGGGAATCCTACGAGCAGTACGTC.

The V gene is TRBV6-5, the J gene TRBJ1-5; a weak D match, TRBD1 (6 bases). The germline CDR1 and CDR2 sequences are MNHEY and SVGAGI. This CDR3 is built from 13 residues. V was trimmed by 10 bases and J by 10 bases, leaving 20 bases between them. The DNA for the CDR3 is TGTGCCAACACTAACAGGGCCCGGAGTCCCCAGCATTTT. It yields the protein CANTNRARSPQHF.

This clone was seen more than once but under ten times. This chain joins TRBV7-3 and TRBJ1-1, with TRBD1 matching 7 bases. Germline V gene lookup returns CDR1 SGHTA and CDR2 FQGTGA. V shed 4 bases, J shed 4 bases, and the junction held 9 bases outside the gene matches. The CDR3 is 15 amino acids. The CDR3 DNA reads as TGTGCCAGCAGCTCCACAGGGGTTGCGGGCACTGAAGCTTTCTTT. It specifies CASSSTGVAGTEAFF.

This rearrangement joins TRBV30 to TRBJ1-6; 7 bases are shared with TRBD1. Germline V CDR1 and CDR2: GTSNPN, SVGIG (reference sequence). CDR3 size: 15 residues. Trimming cost V 5 bases and J 7 bases; bases outside gene matches: 11. Written as DNA, the CDR3 is TGTGCCTGGGATACCAGGGGGGCACGGAATTCACCCCTCCACTTT. Protein sequence: CAWDTRGARNSPLHF.

The chain links TRBV27 to TRBJ1-1; D remains unclear. V was clipped by 2 bases and J by 1 base, with 11 bases between them. The germline V gene encodes CDR1 MNHEY and CDR2 SMNVEV (reference sequence). The CDR3 sequence is 15 residues long. The chain's CDR3 is CASSLTGKRNTEAFF. The CDR3 bases are TGTGCCAGCAGTTTAACGGGGAAACGGAACACTGAAGCTTTCTTT.

The chain is built from TRBV30 and TRBJ2-1; D is unresolved. The CDR3 is made up of 14 amino acids. Germline assignment: CDR1 GTSNPN and CDR2 SVGIG (reference sequence). V lost 4 bases to trimming and J lost 4 bases, with 14 bases between them. The CDR3 reads CAWNPLSVYNEQFF. The DNA for the CDR3 is TGTGCCTGGAACCCCCTCTCAGTTTACAATGAGCAGTTCTTC.

For this clone: Germline and junction disagree at one end, which may indicate a read error. The CDR3 region has the DNA TGTTCCAGCAGCTTTCCTCAGGGGATAGCTTTCTTT. Translated: CSSSFPQGIAFF. This chain links TRBV7-9 with TRBJ1-1; maybe TRBD1 (6 bases). Germline values: CDR1 SEHNR, CDR2 FQNEAQ (reference sequence). The CDR3 consists of 12 residues.

J is TRBJ1-4 and V is TRBV18; D is uncertain. Germline loops: CDR1 KGHSH, CDR2 LQKENI. V was pared by 0 bases and J by 0 bases, with 17 bases between. The CDR3 is 19 amino acids. The CDR3 region has the DNA TGTGCCAGCTCACCACCGAACAGCCGAAGTGGTGCAACTAATGAAAAACTGTTTTTT. Amino acid sequence: CASSPPNSRSGATNEKLFF.

The rearrangement links TRBV11-2 to TRBJ2-3; 7 bases match TRBD1. CDR3 length equals 15 residues. The J segment lost 4 bases and the V segment lost 5 bases, leaving 9 bases of the junction unmatched. Germline assignment: CDR1 SGHAT and CDR2 FQNNGV. Written as DNA, the CDR3 is TGTGCCAGCAGCGCTCGGCCCGACAGGGCAGATACGCAGTATTTT. This gives the protein CASSARPDRADTQYF.

The V and J genes are TRBV6-1 and TRBJ2-7; TRBD1 is a possible D gene (6 bases). The V end lost 6 bases, the J end lost 2 bases, and 14 bases lay between the germline ends. This CDR3 has 14 amino acids. Germline V gene sequence: CDR1 MNHNS, CDR2 SASEGT. CDR3 sequence reads: CASRRDGTPYEQYF. CDR3 bases: TGTGCCAGCAGGAGAGACGGGACACCCTACGAGCAGTACTTC.

The chain links TRBV28 to TRBJ2-1; TRBD2 matches at 8 bases. The CDR3 covers 14 residues. Germline trimming cut 6 bases from V and 8 bases from J; bases unmatched to any gene: 9. In germline, CDR1 is MDHEN, CDR2 SYDVKM. CDR3: CASRGELAGYEQFF. CDR3 bases: TGTGCCAGCAGGGGGGAATTAGCGGGATATGAGCAGTTCTTC.

This clone is a singleton in its sample. The chain is built from TRBV10-3 and TRBJ1-1, with 7 bases matching TRBD1. CDR1 and CDR2 (germline): ENHRY, SYGVKD. The CDR3 loop spans 14 amino acids. V shed 5 bases and J 3 bases; nucleotides not matched to a gene: 6. The CDR3 nucleotides are TGTGCCATCAGTCGACAGGGCTCACACACTGAAGCTTTCTTT. Protein sequence: CAISRQGSHTEAFF.

The chain combines TRBV10-2 with TRBJ2-7, with TRBD2 matching 12 bases. Germline CDR1 reads WSHSY; CDR2 reads SAAADI. V gave up 4 bases and J gave up 5 bases; unmatched junction bases: 3. The CDR3 runs 14 residues. In DNA, the CDR3 is TGCGCCAGCAGTGGACTAGCGGGAGAAAACGAGCAGTACGTC. This codes for CASSGLAGENEQYV.

J is TRBJ2-1 and V is TRBV25-1; TRBD2 might be the D (5 bases). Germline CDR1 MGHDK, CDR2 SYGVNS. V lost 6 bases to trimming and J lost 8 bases, with 8 bases between them. There are 11 residues in the CDR3. Written as DNA, the CDR3 is TGTGCCAGCAGGAGGGTATATGAGCAGTTCTTC. Translating gives CASRRVYEQFF.

The chain couples TRBV6-6 to TRBJ2-7; 7 nucleotides align to TRBD1. The CDR3 loop spans 13 amino acids. Germline assignment: CDR1 MNHNY and CDR2 SVGAGI (reference sequence). With V trimmed by 7 bases and J by 6 bases, 9 bases remained unmatched. CDR3 DNA: TGTGCCAGCAAAGGGACAGCTCGGCCCGAGCAGTACTTC. It specifies CASKGTARPEQYF.

This chain's CDR3 is CASSLRGLGTEAFF. CDR3 sequence (DNA): TGTGCCAGCAGCCTTCGGGGGTTAGGCACTGAAGCTTTCTTT. V usage is TRBV6-5 and J usage is TRBJ1-1; maybe TRBD1 (5 bases). The CDR3 runs 14 residues. V was cut by 6 bases and J by 4 bases, with 15 bases left in between. Germline V lookup: CDR1 MNHEY, CDR2 SVGAGI.

The chain is built from TRBV6-6 and TRBJ2-1, with D unclear. CDR3 length equals 11 residues. Germline loops: CDR1 MNHNY, CDR2 SVGAGI (reference sequence). The V gene lost 0 bases and the J gene lost 8 bases, with 2 bases spanning the gap. This chain's CDR3 is CASSYSDEQFF. The DNA of the CDR3 is TGTGCCAGCAGTTACTCCGATGAGCAGTTCTTC.

V gene TRBV30 combines with J gene TRBJ1-1; D is uncertain. The CDR3 length is 12 residues. CDR1 GTSNPN and CDR2 SVGIG come from the germline V gene (reference sequence). Trimming removed 5 bases at V and 3 bases at J, with 10 bases between. In DNA form, the CDR3 reads TGTGCCTGGGGCAGTACCTACACTGAAGCTTTCTTT. Translating it yields CAWGSTYTEAFF.

The chain employs TRBV4-1 and TRBJ2-2; 10 bases are a match to TRBD2. The CDR3 sequence is 15 residues long. V gave up 4 bases and J gave up 3 bases; unmatched junction bases: 2. CDR1 and CDR2 from the germline V gene are MGHRA and YSYEKL. The CDR3 spells CASSRLAGDTGELFF. The CDR3 DNA reads TGCGCCAGCAGCCGCCTAGCGGGAGACACCGGGGAGCTGTTTTTT.

This clone appeared once. V gene TRBV11-2 combines with J gene TRBJ2-7; unclear D gene. Germline-derived CDR1 and CDR2 are SGHAT and FQNNGV. Trimming cost V 3 bases and J 2 bases, with 8 bases left between them. This CDR3 region has 13 residues. This CDR3 reads CASSFTVAYEQYV. The CDR3 DNA is TGTGCCAGCAGCTTTACAGTGGCCTACGAGCAGTACGTC.

The chain recombines TRBV9 with TRBJ2-1; D is unresolved. The CDR3 has 14 residues. Deletions cut 0 bases from V and 12 bases from J, with 16 bases between. Germline CDR1 is SGDLS and CDR2 is YYNGEE. CDR3 sequence reads: CASSVATYNERQFF. Written as DNA, the CDR3 is TGTGCCAGCAGCGTAGCTACCTACAATGAGCGGCAGTTCTTC.